The clone carrying this TCR beta chain was seen at least ten times. These data belong to a study of type 1 and type 2 diabetes patients. Trimming took 0 bases from V and 9 from J, leaving 9 bases between them. Germline values: CDR1 SGHDN, CDR2 FVKESK. This CDR3 has 14 amino acids. Genomic DNA was the PCR template. Amplification of the beta chain CDR3 used 30 forward and 13 reverse multiplex primers. TCRdb fed the multiplex PCR reads into MiXCR, producing one record per CDR3 protein. The sample records approximately 260,000 distinct CDR3 sequences, 40% to 50% being singletons. This clonotype was sampled from a man aged 18-30 years with type 2 diabetes. Specimen: peripheral blood mononuclear cells (PBMCs). The V call is TRBV14, the J call TRBJ1-6; D is uncertain. The CDR3 reads CASSQEGMSSPLHF. CDR3 nucleotides: TGTGCCAGCAGCCAAGAAGGGATGAGTTCACCCCTCCACTTT. Drawing the rest from reference TRBV14 and TRBJ1-6, the complete variable domain is EAGVTQFPSHSVIEKGQTVTLRCDPISGHDNLYWYRRVMGKEIKFLLHFVKESKQDESGMPNNRFLAERTGGTYSTLKVQPAELEDSGVYFCASSQEGMSSPLHFGNGTRLTVT.